This T cell receptor beta chain is drawn from a study of cytomegalovirus exposure and HLA in healthy donors. Study-level information: Most donors, roughly 77% of over 300 genotyped, fell in the Caucasian-associated ancestry cluster.

This clone was observed a single time. Its antigen is undetermined. It was with 60 Vbeta and 13 Jbeta primers that the PCR ran. Clones were sequenced by immunoSEQ multiplex PCR, and TCRdb holds only the in-frame ones, with some missing. The sample consists of some 140,000 clones, around 80% of them appearing once. General observations from the study: Accurate prediction of most subjects' HLA-A and HLA-B alleles from TCR beta sequences was reported. In an earlier analysis, most TCR beta V segments were productive about 87% or about 30% of the time.

Each donor was healthy, and each was a bone marrow donor. The receptor's source is a young man in good health. Sequencing used PBMCs.

CDR3 residues: CASSVGAEMNTEAFF. The CDR3 region has the DNA TGTGCCAGCAGCGTAGGGGCAGAAATGAACACTGAAGCTTTCTTT. J is TRBJ1-1 and V is TRBV9, with D uncertain. V lost 0 bases and J lost 0, with 9 bases in between. CDR1 SGDLS and CDR2 YYNGEE come from the germline V gene. The CDR3 loop spans 15 amino acids.